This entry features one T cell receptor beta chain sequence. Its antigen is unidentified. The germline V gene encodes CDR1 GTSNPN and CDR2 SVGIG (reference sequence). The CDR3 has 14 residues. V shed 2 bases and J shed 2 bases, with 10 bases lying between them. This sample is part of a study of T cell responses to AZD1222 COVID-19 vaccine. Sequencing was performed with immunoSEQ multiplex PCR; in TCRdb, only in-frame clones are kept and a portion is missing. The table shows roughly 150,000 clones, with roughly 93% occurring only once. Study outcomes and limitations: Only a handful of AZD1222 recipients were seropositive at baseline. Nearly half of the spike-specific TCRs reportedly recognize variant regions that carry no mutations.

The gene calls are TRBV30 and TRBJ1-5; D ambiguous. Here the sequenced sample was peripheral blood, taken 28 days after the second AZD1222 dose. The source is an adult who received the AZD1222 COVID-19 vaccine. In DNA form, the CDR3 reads TGTGCCTGGAGTCTAATGGCTGGCAATCAGCCCCAGCATTTT. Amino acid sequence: CAWSLMAGNQPQHF.